Described below is a single T cell receptor beta chain sequence and its context. This sample is part of a study of blood T cell repertoires in COVID-19. Study overall: Sources were T cells, B-cell-depleted T cells, or PBMCs; the material itself was cDNA or gDNA.

Looked up from germline, CDR1 is KGHDR and CDR2 is SFDVKD. Trimming cost V 2 bases and J 2 bases; bases outside gene matches: 7. This CDR3 contains 16 residues. The authors' processing: Amplification from reference gene primers served as the basis for estimated nucleated cell counts. Method: immunoSEQ multiplex PCR; TCRdb's copy keeps in-frame clones and lacks some. From that table come the V and J calls and clone size; the DNA was used to work out D and trimming. In the table there are 540,000 or so clones, 85% to 90% of which are singletons. A Seattle source enrolled patients during active infection and followed them longitudinally.

This receptor was obtained from a woman between 45 and 60 years old with COVID-19, enrolled during active disease. The chain is built from TRBV24-1 and TRBJ1-2; 7 bases align to TRBD1. Input material: peripheral blood. Here the CDR3 reads CATSDSVDRRNYGYTF. CDR3 coding DNA: TGTGCCACCAGTGATTCAGTGGACAGGCGAAACTATGGCTACACCTTC.